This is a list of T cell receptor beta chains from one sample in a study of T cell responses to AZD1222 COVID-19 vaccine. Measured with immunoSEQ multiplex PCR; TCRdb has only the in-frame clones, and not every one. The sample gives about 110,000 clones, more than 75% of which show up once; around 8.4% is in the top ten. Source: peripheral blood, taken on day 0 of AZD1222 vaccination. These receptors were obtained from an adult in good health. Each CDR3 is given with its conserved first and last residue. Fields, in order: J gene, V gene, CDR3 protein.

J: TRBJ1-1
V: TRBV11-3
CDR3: CASSDEGGSTEAFF

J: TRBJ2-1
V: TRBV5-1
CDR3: CASSLEGLHYNEQFF

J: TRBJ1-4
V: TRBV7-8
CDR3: CASSQQGLGDEKLFF

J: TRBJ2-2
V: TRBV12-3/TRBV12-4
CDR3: CASSLSSTGELFF

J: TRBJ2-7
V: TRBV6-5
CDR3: CASSIRDRVGQYF

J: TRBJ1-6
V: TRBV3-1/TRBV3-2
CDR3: CASSQVSYNSPLHF

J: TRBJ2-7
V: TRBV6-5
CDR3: CASSLLGGLYEQYF

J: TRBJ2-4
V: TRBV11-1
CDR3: CASSLDGQRAKNIQYF

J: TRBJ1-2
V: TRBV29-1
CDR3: CSSPGQGESGYTF

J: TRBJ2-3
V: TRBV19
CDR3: CASSMAFNRDTQYF

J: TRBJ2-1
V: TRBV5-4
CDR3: CASSPLTSGTYNEQFF

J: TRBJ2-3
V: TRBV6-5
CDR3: CASTGLAGTDTQYF

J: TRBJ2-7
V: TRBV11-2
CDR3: CASSQVAAYEQYF

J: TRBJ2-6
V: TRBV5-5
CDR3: CASSLYGGANVLTF

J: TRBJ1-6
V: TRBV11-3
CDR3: CASSLGPGTEVSSYNSPLHF

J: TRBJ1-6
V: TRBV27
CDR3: CASRRQGISPLHF

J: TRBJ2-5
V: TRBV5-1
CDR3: CASSPLRGETQYF